The 3 T cell receptor beta chains in this list originate from one sample, sequenced in a study of cytomegalovirus exposure and HLA in healthy donors. Clones were sequenced by immunoSEQ multiplex PCR, and TCRdb holds only the in-frame ones, with some missing. In the table there are under 65,000 clones, 85% to 95% of which are singletons. Material: PBMCs. The receptors were sampled from a woman between 18 and 29 years old in good health and CMV-seropositive.

The chain employs TRBV27 and TRBJ2-2; 8 bases agree with TRBD2. Germline lookup yields CDR1 MNHEY and CDR2 SMNVEV (reference sequence). V lost 8 bases, J lost 5 bases, and 16 bases stayed unmatched. This CDR3 region has 17 residues. Here the CDR3 DNA reads TGTGCCAGCCTCACCTCACGGAGCGGGAGAGGGACCGGGGAGCTGTTTTTT. Its protein product is CASLTSRSGRGTGELFF.

The rearrangement joins TRBV7-8 to TRBJ2-2; weak D call: TRBD2 (6 bases). Germline V CDR1 and CDR2: SGHVS, FQNEAQ. V dropped 2 bases and J dropped 4 bases, with 17 bases sitting between them. This CDR3 is built from 17 residues. CDR3 DNA: TGTGCCAGCAGCTTAAGGTTGCAGAGGGGAGGCACCGGGGAGCTGTTTTTT. Protein sequence: CASSLRLQRGGTGELFF.

V gene TRBV6-6 combines with J gene TRBJ2-7; 10 nucleotides match TRBD1. Germline-derived CDR1 and CDR2 are MNHNY and SVGAGI (reference sequence). The CDR3 loop spans 14 amino acids. Losses at the gene ends were 4 bases for V and 6 bases for J; bases not matched to a gene: 6. CDR3 loop: CASSWGQGPAEQYF. Here the CDR3 DNA reads TGTGCCAGCAGTTGGGGACAGGGGCCTGCCGAGCAGTACTTC.